Listed below are T cell receptor beta chains from one sample, sequenced in a study of vaccination effects on CD4 cells after COVID-19. Some clones are missing from TCRdb's copy, which holds only in-frame ones; the method was immunoSEQ multiplex PCR. Of 35,000 to 45,000 clones listed, 60% to 80% are singletons. No antigen has been identified for these receptors. Sequenced here: CD4+ T cells from PBMCs cultured with HCoV-OC43 spike peptides, sampled before COVID-19 vaccination. The receptors come from a human donor who received a COVID-19 vaccine. Each CDR3 is given with its conserved first and last residue. A D gene is named only where the DNA matches it firmly. Not every row has a clone size; where given, it reads once, few, many or a size class.

j_gene: TRBJ1-6
d_gene: -
abundance: few
len: 16
v_gene: TRBV23-1
CDR3aa: CASSQSVGTYNSPLHF
CDR3nt: TGCGCCAGCAGTCAATCAGTCGGAACTTATAATTCACCCCTCCACTTT

j_gene: TRBJ2-7
d_gene: -
abundance: few
len: 14
v_gene: TRBV7-2
CDR3aa: CASSLSLAVFEQYF
CDR3nt: TGTGCCAGCAGCTTAAGCCTAGCAGTCTTCGAGCAGTACTTC

j_gene: TRBJ2-4
d_gene: TRBD2
abundance: -
len: 23
v_gene: TRBV19
CDR3aa: CASSIVGWLAGSSTLVAKNIQYF
CDR3nt: TGTGCCAGTAGTATAGTGGGTTGGCTAGCGGGCTCAAGTACGTTGGTAGCCAAAAACATTCAGTACTTC

j_gene: TRBJ1-2
d_gene: TRBD1
abundance: few
len: 14
v_gene: TRBV6-1
CDR3aa: CASSEAGGTVGYTF
CDR3nt: TGTGCCAGCAGTGAAGCGGGTGGGACAGTTGGCTACACCTTC

j_gene: TRBJ2-5
d_gene: -
abundance: -
len: 15
v_gene: TRBV7-6
CDR3aa: CASSSNPGETGTQYF
CDR3nt: TGTGCCAGCAGTTCTAACCCGGGTGAAACGGGGACCCAGTACTTC

j_gene: TRBJ2-1
d_gene: -
abundance: few
len: 12
v_gene: TRBV30
CDR3aa: CAWRFGNNEQFF
CDR3nt: TGTGCCTGGAGATTCGGAAACAATGAGCAGTTCTTC

j_gene: TRBJ1-5
d_gene: TRBD1
abundance: -
len: 14
v_gene: TRBV6-1
CDR3aa: CASSETGVDQPQHF
CDR3nt: TGTGCCAGCAGTGAGACAGGGGTGGATCAGCCCCAGCATTTT

j_gene: TRBJ2-1
d_gene: TRBD2
abundance: -
len: 16
v_gene: TRBV9
CDR3aa: CASSATASGSLGEQFF
CDR3nt: TGTGCCAGCAGCGCGACAGCTAGCGGGAGCCTGGGCGAGCAGTTCTTC

j_gene: TRBJ2-7
d_gene: -
abundance: -
len: 16
v_gene: TRBV18
CDR3aa: CASSPSWSRSSYEQYF
CDR3nt: TGTGCCAGCTCACCATCCTGGAGCCGCTCCTCCTACGAGCAGTACTTC

j_gene: TRBJ1-2
d_gene: TRBD1
abundance: few
len: 15
v_gene: TRBV10-1
CDR3aa: CASSNRGGYPGGYTF
CDR3nt: TGCGCCAGCAGTAACAGGGGCGGTTATCCCGGTGGCTACACCTTC

j_gene: TRBJ1-4
d_gene: TRBD1
abundance: few
len: 15
v_gene: TRBV7-9
CDR3aa: CASSLGGRGFEKLFF
CDR3nt: TGTGCCAGCAGCTTAGGGGGCAGGGGGTTTGAAAAACTGTTTTTT

j_gene: TRBJ1-1
d_gene: TRBD1
abundance: few
len: 13
v_gene: TRBV6-5
CDR3aa: CASETGSNTEAFF
CDR3nt: TGTGCCAGCGAGACAGGGTCGAACACTGAAGCTTTCTTT

j_gene: TRBJ1-6
d_gene: -
abundance: few
len: 14
v_gene: TRBV2
CDR3aa: CASSELVSGSPLHF
CDR3nt: TGTGCCAGCAGTGAACTGGTCAGTGGGTCACCCCTCCACTTT

j_gene: TRBJ2-5
d_gene: -
abundance: -
len: 12
v_gene: TRBV3-1/TRBV3-2
CDR3aa: CASSLTGTSIYF
CDR3nt: TGTGCCAGCAGCCTAACCGGGACTTCCATATACTTC

j_gene: TRBJ1-6
d_gene: TRBD1
abundance: -
len: 14
v_gene: TRBV30
CDR3aa: CASPGQGATAPLHF
CDR3nt: TGTGCCAGCCCGGGACAGGGGGCTACGGCACCCCTCCACTTT

j_gene: TRBJ1-5
d_gene: -
abundance: -
len: 13
v_gene: TRBV6-1
CDR3aa: CASSEGGVGAQHF
CDR3nt: TGTGCCAGCAGTGAGGGGGGGGTTGGGGCCCAGCATTTT

j_gene: TRBJ2-5
d_gene: TRBD1
abundance: -
len: 13
v_gene: TRBV5-5
CDR3aa: CASSQDRVETQYF
CDR3nt: TGTGCCAGCAGCCAGGACAGGGTAGAGACCCAGTACTTC

j_gene: TRBJ1-1
d_gene: -
abundance: -
len: 15
v_gene: TRBV18
CDR3aa: CASSPPGGAGTEAFF
CDR3nt: TGTGCCAGCTCACCACCGGGGGGCGCGGGCACTGAAGCTTTCTTT

j_gene: TRBJ2-1
d_gene: TRBD1
abundance: few
len: 14
v_gene: TRBV5-6
CDR3aa: CASSLRDSGGEQFF
CDR3nt: TGTGCCAGCAGCTTGAGGGACAGCGGCGGTGAGCAGTTCTTC

j_gene: TRBJ1-1
d_gene: TRBD1
abundance: -
len: 12
v_gene: TRBV6-6
CDR3aa: CASSLQDRAAFF
CDR3nt: TGTGCCAGCAGCCTGCAGGACAGGGCAGCTTTCTTT

j_gene: TRBJ1-4
d_gene: TRBD1
abundance: few
len: 15
v_gene: TRBV5-1
CDR3aa: CASSPWDSPNEKLFF
CDR3nt: TGCGCCAGCAGCCCTTGGGACAGTCCTAATGAAAAACTGTTTTTT

j_gene: TRBJ1-3
d_gene: TRBD1
abundance: few
len: 18
v_gene: TRBV5-1
CDR3aa: CASSLMGTGVSHGNTIYF
CDR3nt: TGCGCCAGCAGCTTGATGGGGACAGGGGTTTCTCACGGAAACACCATATATTTT

j_gene: TRBJ1-6
d_gene: -
abundance: few
len: 15
v_gene: TRBV7-9
CDR3aa: CASTSTGGGWSPLHF
CDR3nt: TGTGCCAGCACCTCTACCGGGGGGGGCTGGTCACCCCTCCACTTT

j_gene: TRBJ2-7
d_gene: -
abundance: once
len: 13
v_gene: TRBV12-3/TRBV12-4
CDR3aa: CASSRHLPYEQYF
CDR3nt: TGTGCCAGCAGTCGACATCTCCCCTACGAGCAGTACTTC